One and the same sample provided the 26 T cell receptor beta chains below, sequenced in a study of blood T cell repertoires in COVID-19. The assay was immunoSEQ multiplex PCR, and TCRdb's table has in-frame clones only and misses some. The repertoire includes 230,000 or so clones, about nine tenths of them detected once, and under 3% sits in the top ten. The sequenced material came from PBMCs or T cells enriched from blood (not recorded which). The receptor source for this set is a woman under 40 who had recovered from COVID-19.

CDR3 amino acids: CASSIGPGITEAFF. In DNA form, the CDR3 reads TGTGCCAGTAGTATAGGACCGGGAATCACTGAAGCTTTCTTT. The V gene is TRBV19, the J gene TRBJ1-1; D gene unclear. The V end lost 1 base, the J end lost 4 bases, and 10 bases lay between the germline ends. The CDR3 loop spans 14 amino acids. Germline values: CDR1 LNHDA, CDR2 SQIVND (reference sequence). The full variable domain, its missing parts supplied by reference TRBV19 and TRBJ1-1, is DGGITQSPKYLFRKEGQNVTLSCEQNLNHDAMYWYRQDPGQGLRLIYYSQIVNDFQKGDIAEGYSVSREKKESFPLTVTSAQKNPTAFYLCASSIGPGITEAFFGQGTRLTVV.

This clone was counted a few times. CDR3 sequence reads: CASQTGSFGTDTQYF. The CDR3 DNA reads as TGTGCCAGCCAGACAGGGTCATTTGGCACAGATACGCAGTATTTT. This rearrangement joins TRBV2 to TRBJ2-3; 7 bases match TRBD1. V shed 8 bases, J shed 1 base, and the junction held 9 bases outside the gene matches. The CDR3 runs to 15 residues. CDR1 and CDR2 (germline): SNHLY, FYNNEI.

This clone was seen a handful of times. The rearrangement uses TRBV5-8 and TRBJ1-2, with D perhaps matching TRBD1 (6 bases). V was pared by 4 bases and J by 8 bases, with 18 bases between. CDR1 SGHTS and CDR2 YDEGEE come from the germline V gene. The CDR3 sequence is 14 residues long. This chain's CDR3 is CASSPPPGARGYTF. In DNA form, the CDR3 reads TGTGCCAGCAGCCCTCCCCCAGGGGCGAGGGGCTACACCTTC.

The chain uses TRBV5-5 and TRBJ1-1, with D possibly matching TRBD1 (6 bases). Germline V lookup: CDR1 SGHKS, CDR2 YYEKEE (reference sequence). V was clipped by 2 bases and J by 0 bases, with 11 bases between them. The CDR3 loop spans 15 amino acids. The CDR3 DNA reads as TGTGCCAGCAGCTTTAGACAGGAAATGAACACTGAAGCTTTCTTT. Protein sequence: CASSFRQEMNTEAFF.

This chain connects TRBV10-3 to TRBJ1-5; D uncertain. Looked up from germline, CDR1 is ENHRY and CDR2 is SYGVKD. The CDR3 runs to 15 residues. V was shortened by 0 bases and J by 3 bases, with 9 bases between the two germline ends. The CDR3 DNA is TGTGCCATCAGTGAGTCTGCAAGCTTCAATCAGCCCCAGCATTTT. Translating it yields CAISESASFNQPQHF.

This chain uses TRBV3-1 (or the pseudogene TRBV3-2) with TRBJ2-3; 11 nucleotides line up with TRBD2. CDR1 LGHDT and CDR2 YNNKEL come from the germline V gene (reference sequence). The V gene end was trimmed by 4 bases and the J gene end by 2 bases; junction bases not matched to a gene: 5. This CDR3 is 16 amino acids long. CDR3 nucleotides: TGTGCCAGCAGCCTCCAACTAGCGGGGGTCACAGATACGCAGTATTTT. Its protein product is CASSLQLAGVTDTQYF.

CDR3 nucleotide sequence: TGTGCCAGCAGCCTTGAGCGGGGGGGCCTCACAGATACGCAGTATTTT. Translated: CASSLERGGLTDTQYF. This sequence joins TRBV7-6 and TRBJ2-3; 10 nucleotides match TRBD2. Germline CDR1 is SGHVS and CDR2 is FNYEAQ. The CDR3 runs 16 residues. V lost 5 bases and J lost 2; bases outside the gene matches: 7.

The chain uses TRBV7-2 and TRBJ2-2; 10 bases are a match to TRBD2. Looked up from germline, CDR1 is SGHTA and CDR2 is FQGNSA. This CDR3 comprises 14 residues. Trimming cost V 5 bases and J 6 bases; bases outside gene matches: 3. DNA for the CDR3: TGTGCCAGCAGCCGTAGCGGGGGGCCCGGGGAGCTGTTTTTT. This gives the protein CASSRSGGPGELFF. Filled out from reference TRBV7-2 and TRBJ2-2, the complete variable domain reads GAGVSQSPSNKVTEKGKDVELRCDPISGHTALYWYRQSLGQGLEFLIYFQGNSAPDKSGLPSDRFSAERTGGSVSTLTIQRTQQEDSAVYLCASSRSGGPGELFFGEGSRLTVL.

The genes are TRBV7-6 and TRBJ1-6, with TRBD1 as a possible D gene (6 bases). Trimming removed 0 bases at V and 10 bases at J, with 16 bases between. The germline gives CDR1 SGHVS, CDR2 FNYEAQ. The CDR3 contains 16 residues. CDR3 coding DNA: TGTGCCAGCAGCTTAGCGGTCGGGCAGGGGAGATCACCCCTCCACTTT. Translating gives CASSLAVGQGRSPLHF.

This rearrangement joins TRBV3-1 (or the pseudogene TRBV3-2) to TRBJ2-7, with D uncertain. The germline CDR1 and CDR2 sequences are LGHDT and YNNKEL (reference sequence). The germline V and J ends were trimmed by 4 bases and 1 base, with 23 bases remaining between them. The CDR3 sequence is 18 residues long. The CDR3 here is CASSLSPFKFAESYEQYF. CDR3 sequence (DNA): TGTGCCAGCAGCCTGAGCCCGTTTAAGTTCGCCGAATCCTACGAGCAGTACTTC.

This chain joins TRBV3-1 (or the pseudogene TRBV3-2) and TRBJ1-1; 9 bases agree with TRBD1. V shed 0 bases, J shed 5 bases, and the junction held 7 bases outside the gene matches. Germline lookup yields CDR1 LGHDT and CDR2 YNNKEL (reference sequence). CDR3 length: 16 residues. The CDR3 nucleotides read TGTGCCAGCAGCCAAGAAGTGACAGGGGGGAGGACTGAAGCTTTCTTT. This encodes CASSQEVTGGRTEAFF.

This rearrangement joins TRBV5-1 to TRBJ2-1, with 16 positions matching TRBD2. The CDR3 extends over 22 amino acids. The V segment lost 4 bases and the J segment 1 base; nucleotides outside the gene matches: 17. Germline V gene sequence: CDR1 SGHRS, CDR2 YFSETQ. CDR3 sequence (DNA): TGCGCCAGCAGCAACCCTCGATCGGGGACTAGCGGGGGGGCTGGGTCCTACAATGAGCAGTTCTTC. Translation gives CASSNPRSGTSGGAGSYNEQFF. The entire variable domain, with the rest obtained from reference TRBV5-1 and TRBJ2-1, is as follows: KAGVTQTPRYLIKTRGQQVTLSCSPISGHRSVSWYQQTPGQGLQFLFEYFSETQRNKGNFPGRFSGRQFSNSRSEMNVSTLELGDSALYLCASSNPRSGTSGGAGSYNEQFFGPGTRLTVL.

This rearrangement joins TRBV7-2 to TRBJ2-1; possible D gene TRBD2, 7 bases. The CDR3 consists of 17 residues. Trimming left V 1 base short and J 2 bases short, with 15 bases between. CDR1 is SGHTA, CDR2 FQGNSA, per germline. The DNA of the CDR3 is TGTGCCAGCAGCTTAGAGTCCGGGGGGCCACCCTACAATGAGCAGTTCTTC. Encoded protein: CASSLESGGPPYNEQFF. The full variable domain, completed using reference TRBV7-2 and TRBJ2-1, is GAGVSQSPSNKVTEKGKDVELRCDPISGHTALYWYRQSLGQGLEFLIYFQGNSAPDKSGLPSDRFSAERTGGSVSTLTIQRTQQEDSAVYLCASSLESGGPPYNEQFFGPGTRLTVL.

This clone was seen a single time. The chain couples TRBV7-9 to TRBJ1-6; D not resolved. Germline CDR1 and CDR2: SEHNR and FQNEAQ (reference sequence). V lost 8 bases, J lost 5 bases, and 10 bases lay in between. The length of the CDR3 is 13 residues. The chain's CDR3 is CASARGNNSPLHF. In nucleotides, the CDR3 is TGTGCCAGCGCACGGGGTAATAATTCACCCCTCCACTTT. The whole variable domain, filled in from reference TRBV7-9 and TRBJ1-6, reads DTGVSQNPRHKITKRGQNVTFRCDPISEHNRLYWYRQTLGQGPEFLTYFQNEAQLEKSRLLSDRFSAERPKGSFSTLEIQRTEQGDSAMYLCASARGNNSPLHFGNGTRLTVT.

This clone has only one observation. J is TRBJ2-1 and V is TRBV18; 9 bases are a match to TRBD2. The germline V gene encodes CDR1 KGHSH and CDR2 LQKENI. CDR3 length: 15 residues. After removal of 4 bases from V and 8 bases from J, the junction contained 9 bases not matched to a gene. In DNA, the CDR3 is TGTGCCAGCTCACTTGGCGGGGGGGCCGTGGATGAGCAGTTCTTC. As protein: CASSLGGGAVDEQFF.

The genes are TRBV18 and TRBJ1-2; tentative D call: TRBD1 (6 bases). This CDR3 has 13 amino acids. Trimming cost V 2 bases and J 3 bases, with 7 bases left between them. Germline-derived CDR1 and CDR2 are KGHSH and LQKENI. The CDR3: CASSPGGYYGYTF. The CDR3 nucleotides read TGTGCCAGCTCACCAGGGGGCTACTATGGCTACACCTTC.

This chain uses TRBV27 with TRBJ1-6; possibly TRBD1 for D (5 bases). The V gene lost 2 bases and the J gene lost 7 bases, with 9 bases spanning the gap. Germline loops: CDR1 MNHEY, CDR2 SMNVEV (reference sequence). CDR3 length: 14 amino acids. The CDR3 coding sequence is TGTGCCAGCAGTTTACTGGCAGGGAATTCACCCCTCCACTTT. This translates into CASSLLAGNSPLHF.

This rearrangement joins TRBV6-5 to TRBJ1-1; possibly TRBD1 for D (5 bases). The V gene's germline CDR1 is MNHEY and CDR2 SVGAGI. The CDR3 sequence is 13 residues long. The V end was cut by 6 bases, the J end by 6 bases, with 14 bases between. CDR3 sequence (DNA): TGTGCCAGCAGCCCCTCTTGGGGCTCTGAAGCTTTCTTT. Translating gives CASSPSWGSEAFF.

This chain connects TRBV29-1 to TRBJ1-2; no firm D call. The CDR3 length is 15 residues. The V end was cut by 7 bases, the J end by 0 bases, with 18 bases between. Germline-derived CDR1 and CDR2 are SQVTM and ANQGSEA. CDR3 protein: CSATHVLGANYGYTF. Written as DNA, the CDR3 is TGCAGCGCCACACACGTTTTGGGAGCTAACTATGGCTACACCTTC.

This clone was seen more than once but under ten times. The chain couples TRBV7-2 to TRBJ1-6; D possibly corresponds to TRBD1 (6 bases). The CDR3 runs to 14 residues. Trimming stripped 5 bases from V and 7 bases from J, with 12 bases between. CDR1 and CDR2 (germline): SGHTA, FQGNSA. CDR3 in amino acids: CASSRTAGNSPLHF. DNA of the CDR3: TGTGCCAGCAGCCGGACAGCTGGGAATTCACCCCTCCACTTT.

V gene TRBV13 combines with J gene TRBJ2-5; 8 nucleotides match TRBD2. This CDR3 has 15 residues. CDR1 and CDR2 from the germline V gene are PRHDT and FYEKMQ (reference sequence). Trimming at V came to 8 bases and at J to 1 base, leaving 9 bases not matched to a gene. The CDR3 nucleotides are TGTGCCAGCCTCCGAAGCGGGGGCCCCCAAGAGACCCAGTACTTC. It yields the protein CASLRSGGPQETQYF.

CDR3 residues: CASSIGTNAYNEQFF. The CDR3 DNA follows: TGTGCCAGTAGTATCGGGACTAACGCCTACAATGAGCAGTTCTTC. The chain carries TRBV19 and TRBJ2-1; TRBD2 aligns across 7 bases. The CDR3 covers 15 residues. The V segment lost 3 bases and the J segment 2 bases; nucleotides outside the gene matches: 4. Germline CDR1 reads LNHDA; CDR2 reads SQIVND (reference sequence).

CDR3 sequence reads: CASSPTTSTDTQYF. The DNA of the CDR3 is TGTGCCAGCTCACCAACTACTAGCACAGATACGCAGTATTTT. The chain recombines TRBV18 with TRBJ2-3; D gene unclear. Germline V gene sequence: CDR1 KGHSH, CDR2 LQKENI. The ends were cut back, 2 bases at V and 0 bases at J, with 6 bases in the middle. The CDR3 has 14 amino acids.

The CDR3 protein is CASSSIGGGTDTQYF. The DNA for the CDR3 is TGTGCCAGCAGCTCAATTGGCGGGGGCACAGATACGCAGTATTTT. The chain combines TRBV7-3 with TRBJ2-3; a possible D gene is TRBD2 (6 bases). The CDR3 contains 15 residues. With 4 bases removed from V and 1 base from J, the gap between germline ends came to 12 bases. CDR1 and CDR2 from the germline V gene are SGHTA and FQGTGA.

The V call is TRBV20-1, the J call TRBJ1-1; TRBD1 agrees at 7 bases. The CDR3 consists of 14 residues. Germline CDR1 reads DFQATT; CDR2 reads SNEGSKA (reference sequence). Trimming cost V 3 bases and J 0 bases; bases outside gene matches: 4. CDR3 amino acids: CSASTTGLNTEAFF. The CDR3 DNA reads TGCAGTGCTAGTACGACAGGGCTGAACACTGAAGCTTTCTTT.

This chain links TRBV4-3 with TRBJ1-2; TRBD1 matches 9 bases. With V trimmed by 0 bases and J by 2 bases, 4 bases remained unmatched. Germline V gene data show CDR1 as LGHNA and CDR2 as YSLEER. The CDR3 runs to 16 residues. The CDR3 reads CASSQEGQGWNYGYTF. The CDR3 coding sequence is TGCGCCAGCAGCCAAGAAGGACAGGGGTGGAACTATGGCTACACCTTC.